The subject of this entry is one T cell receptor beta chain. The germline CDR1 and CDR2 sequences are KGHSH and LQKENI. The CDR3 is 19 amino acids. TCRdb re-called the 5' RACE reads and shows each CDR3 protein once, DNA omitted. This listing includes 440,000 or so distinct CDR3 sequences. This sample stems from a study of monozygotic twins with inflammatory bowel disease. Sequencing was carried out using blood. J is TRBJ2-1 and V is TRBV18; the TRBD2 assignment by TCRdb is unverifiable without DNA. This clonotype was sampled from a human donor with ulcerative colitis or Crohn's disease, or a healthy co-twin of an affected twin (not recorded which). This CDR3 reads CASSPPKTSGRAFGNEQFF.